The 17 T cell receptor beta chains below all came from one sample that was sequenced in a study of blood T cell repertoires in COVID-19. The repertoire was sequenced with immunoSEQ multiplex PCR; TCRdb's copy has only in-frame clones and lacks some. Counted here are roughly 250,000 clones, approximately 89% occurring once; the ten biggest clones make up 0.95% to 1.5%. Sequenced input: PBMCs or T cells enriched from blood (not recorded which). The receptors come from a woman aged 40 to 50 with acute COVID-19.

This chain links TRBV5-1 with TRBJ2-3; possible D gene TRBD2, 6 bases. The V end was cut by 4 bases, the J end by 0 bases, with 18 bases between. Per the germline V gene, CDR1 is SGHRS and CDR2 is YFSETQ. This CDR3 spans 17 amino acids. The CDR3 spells CASSPSPGTPSTDTQYF. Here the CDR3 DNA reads TGCGCCAGCAGCCCCAGCCCCGGGACTCCTAGCACAGATACGCAGTATTTT.

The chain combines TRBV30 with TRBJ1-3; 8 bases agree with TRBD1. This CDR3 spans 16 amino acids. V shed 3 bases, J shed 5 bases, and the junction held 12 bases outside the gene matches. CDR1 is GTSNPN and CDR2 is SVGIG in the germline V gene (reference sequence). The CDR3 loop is CAWRAGQGLVRNTIYF. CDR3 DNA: TGTGCCTGGAGGGCCGGACAGGGACTTGTTCGAAACACCATATATTTT.

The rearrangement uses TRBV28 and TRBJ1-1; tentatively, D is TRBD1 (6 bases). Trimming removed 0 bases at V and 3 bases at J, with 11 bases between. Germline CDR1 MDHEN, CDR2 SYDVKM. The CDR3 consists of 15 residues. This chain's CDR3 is CASSLWGKGDTEAFF. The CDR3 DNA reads TGTGCCAGCAGTTTATGGGGGAAGGGGGACACTGAAGCTTTCTTT. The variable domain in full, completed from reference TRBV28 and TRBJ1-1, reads DVKVTQSSRYLVKRTGEKVFLECVQDMDHENMFWYRQDPGLGLRLIYFSYDVKMKEKGDIPEGYSVSREKKERFSLILESASTNQTSMYLCASSLWGKGDTEAFFGQGTRLTVV.

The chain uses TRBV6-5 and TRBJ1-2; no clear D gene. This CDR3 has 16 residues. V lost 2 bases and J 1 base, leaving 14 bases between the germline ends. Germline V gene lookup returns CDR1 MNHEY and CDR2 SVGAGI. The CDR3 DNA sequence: TGTGCCAGCAGTTACAGCAGACTAGAATTTAACTATGGCTACACCTTC. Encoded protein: CASSYSRLEFNYGYTF.

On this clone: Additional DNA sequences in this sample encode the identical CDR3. The CDR3 DNA reads TGTGCCAGCAGTTCGGGAGGGGGCACTGAAGCTTTCTTT. It yields the protein CASSSGGGTEAFF. The V and J genes are TRBV12-3 or TRBV12-4 and TRBJ1-1, with D possibly being TRBD1 (6 bases). The CDR3 runs to 13 residues. The germline V and J ends were trimmed by 4 bases and 4 bases, with 10 bases remaining between them.

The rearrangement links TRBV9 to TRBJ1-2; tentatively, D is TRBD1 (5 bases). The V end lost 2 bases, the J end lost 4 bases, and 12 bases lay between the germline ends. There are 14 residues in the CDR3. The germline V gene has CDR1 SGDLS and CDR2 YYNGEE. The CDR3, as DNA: TGTGCCAGCAGCGTTCGGGGGTCGGGCTATGGCTACACCTTC. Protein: CASSVRGSGYGYTF.

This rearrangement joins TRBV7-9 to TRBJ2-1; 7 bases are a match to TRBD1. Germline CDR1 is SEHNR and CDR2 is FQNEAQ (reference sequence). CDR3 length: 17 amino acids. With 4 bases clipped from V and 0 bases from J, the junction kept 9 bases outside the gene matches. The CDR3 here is CASSSRQGISSYNEQFF. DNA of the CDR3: TGTGCCAGCAGCTCCCGACAGGGCATTAGCTCCTACAATGAGCAGTTCTTC.

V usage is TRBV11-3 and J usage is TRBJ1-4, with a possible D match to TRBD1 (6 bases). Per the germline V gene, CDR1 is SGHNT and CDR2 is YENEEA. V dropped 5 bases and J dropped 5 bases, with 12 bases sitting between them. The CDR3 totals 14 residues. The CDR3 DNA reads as TGTGCCAGCAGCGTCAGGGGCTCGAATGAAAAACTGTTTTTT. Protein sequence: CASSVRGSNEKLFF.

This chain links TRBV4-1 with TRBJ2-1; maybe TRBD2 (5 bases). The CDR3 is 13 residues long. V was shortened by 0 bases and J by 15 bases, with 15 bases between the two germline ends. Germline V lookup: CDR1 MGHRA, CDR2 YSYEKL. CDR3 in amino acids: CASSQDLEGVWFF. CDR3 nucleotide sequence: TGCGCCAGCAGCCAAGATTTAGAGGGCGTCTGGTTCTTC.

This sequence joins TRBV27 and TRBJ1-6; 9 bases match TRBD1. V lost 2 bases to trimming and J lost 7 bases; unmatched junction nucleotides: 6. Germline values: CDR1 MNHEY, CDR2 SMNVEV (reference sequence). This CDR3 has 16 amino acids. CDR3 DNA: TGTGCCAGCAGTTTAAAACCCGGGACAGGGAATTCACCCCTCCACTTT. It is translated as CASSLKPGTGNSPLHF.

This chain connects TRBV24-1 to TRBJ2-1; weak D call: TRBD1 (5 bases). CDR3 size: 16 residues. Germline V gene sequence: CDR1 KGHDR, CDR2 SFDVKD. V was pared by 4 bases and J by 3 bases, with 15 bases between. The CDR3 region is CATSESRASYYNEQFF. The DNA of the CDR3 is TGTGCCACCAGTGAATCCAGGGCCTCCTACTACAATGAGCAGTTCTTC.

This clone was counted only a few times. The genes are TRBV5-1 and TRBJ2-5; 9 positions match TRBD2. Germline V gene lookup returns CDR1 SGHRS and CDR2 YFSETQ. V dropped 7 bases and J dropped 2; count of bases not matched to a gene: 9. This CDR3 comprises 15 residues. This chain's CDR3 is CASQGSSGVQETQYF. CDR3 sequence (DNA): TGCGCCAGCCAGGGGTCTAGCGGGGTACAAGAGACCCAGTACTTC.

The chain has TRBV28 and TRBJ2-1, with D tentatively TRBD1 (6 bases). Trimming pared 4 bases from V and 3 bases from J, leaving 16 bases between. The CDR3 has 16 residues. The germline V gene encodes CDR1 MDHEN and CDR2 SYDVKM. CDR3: CASSSQDRILYNEQFF. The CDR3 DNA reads TGTGCCAGCAGTTCCCAAGACAGGATCCTCTACAATGAGCAGTTCTTC.

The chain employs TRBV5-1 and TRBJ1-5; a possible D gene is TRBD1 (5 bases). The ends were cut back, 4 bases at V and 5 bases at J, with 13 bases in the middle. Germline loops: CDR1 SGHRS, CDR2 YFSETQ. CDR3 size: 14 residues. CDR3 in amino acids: CASSTGQGDQPQHF. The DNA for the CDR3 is TGCGCCAGCAGCACCGGACAAGGGGATCAGCCCCAGCATTTT.

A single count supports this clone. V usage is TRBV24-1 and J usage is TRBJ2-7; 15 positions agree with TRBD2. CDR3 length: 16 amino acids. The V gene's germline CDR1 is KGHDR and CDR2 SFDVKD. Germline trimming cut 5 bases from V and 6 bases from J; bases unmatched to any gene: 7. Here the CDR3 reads CATSGSGTSGRSEQYF. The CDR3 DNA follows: TGTGCCACCAGTGGGTCCGGGACTAGCGGGAGGAGCGAGCAGTACTTC.

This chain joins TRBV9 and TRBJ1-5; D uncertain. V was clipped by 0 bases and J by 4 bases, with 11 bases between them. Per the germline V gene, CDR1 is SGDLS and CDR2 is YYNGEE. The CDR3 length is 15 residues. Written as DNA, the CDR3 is TGTGCCAGCAGCGTAGCGGCGGGGAGGAATCAGCCCCAGCATTTT. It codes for CASSVAAGRNQPQHF.

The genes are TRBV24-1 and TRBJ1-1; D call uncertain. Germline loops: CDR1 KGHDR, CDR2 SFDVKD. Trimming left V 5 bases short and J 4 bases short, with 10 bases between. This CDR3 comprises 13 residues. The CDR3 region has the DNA TGTGCCACCAGTGGCGAGGGATTCACTGAAGCTTTCTTT. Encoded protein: CATSGEGFTEAFF.